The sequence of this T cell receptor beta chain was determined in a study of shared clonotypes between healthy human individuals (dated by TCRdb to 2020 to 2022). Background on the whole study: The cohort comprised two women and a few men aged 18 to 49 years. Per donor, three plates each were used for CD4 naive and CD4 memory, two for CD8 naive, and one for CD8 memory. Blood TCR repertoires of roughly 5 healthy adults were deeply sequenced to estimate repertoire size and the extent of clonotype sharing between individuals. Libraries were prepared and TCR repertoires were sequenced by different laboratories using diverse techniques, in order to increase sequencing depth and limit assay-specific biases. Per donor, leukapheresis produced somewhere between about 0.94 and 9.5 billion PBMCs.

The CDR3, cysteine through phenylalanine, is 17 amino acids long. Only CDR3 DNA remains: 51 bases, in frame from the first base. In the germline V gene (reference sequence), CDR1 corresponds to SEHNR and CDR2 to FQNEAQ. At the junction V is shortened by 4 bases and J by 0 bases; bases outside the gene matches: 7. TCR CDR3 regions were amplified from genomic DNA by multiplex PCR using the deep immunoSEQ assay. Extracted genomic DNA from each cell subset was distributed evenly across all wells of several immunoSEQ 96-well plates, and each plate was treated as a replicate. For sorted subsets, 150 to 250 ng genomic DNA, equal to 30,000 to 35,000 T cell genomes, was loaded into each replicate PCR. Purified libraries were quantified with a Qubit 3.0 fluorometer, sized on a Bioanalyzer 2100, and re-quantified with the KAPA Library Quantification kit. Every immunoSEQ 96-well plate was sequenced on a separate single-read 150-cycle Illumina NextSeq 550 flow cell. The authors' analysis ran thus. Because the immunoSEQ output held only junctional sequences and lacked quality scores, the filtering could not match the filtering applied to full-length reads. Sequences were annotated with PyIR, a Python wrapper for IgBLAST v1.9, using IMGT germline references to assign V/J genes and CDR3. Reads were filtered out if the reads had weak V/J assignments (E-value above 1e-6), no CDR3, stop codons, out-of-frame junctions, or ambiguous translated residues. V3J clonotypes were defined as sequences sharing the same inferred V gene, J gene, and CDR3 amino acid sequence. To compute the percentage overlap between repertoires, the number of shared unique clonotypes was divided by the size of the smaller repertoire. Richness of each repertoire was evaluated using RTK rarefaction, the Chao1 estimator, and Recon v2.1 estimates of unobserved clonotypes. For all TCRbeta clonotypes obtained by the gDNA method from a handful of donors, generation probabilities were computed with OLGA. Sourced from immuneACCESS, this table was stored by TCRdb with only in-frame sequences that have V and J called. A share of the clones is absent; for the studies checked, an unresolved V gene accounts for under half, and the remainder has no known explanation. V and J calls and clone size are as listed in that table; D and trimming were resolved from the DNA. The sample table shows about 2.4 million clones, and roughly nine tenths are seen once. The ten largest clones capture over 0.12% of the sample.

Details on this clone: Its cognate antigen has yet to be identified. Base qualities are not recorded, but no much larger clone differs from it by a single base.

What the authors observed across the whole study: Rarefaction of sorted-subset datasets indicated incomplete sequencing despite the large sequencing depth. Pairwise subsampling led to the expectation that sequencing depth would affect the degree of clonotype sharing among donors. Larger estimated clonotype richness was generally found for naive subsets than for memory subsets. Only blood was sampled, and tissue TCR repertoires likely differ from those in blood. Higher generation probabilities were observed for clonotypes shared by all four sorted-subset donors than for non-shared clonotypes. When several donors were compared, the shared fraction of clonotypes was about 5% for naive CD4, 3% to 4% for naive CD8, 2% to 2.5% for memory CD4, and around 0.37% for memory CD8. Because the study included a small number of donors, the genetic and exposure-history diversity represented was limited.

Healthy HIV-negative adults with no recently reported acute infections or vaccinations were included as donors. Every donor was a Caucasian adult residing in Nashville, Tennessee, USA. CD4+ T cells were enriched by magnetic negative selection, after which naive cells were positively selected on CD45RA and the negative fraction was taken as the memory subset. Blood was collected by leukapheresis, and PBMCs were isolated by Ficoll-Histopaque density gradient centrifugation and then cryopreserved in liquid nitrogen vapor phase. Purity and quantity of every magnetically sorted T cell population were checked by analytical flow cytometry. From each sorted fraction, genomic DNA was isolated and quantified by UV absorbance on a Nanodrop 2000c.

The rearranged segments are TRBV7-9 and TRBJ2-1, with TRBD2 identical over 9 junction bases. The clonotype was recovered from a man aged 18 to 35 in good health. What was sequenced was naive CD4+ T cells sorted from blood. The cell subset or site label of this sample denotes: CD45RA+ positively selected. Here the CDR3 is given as CASSSGLALSSYNEQFF. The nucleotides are TGTGCCAGCAGCTCAGGACTAGCGTTAAGCTCCTACAATGAGCAGTTCTTC.